Listed below are T cell receptor beta chains from one sample, sequenced in a study of T cells in Graves' hyperthyroidism and ophthalmopathy. Using its own MiXCR run on the multiplex PCR reads, TCRdb lists one record per CDR3 protein. The data contain hundreds of thousands of distinct CDR3 sequences, about 20% of them singletons. Sequenced material: blood. These TCRs come from a man between 35 and 55 years old with Graves' ophthalmopathy. The CDR3 runs from the conserved cysteine through the conserved F or W. A D gene is named only where the DNA matches it firmly. Some rows mark clone size as missing; the rest say once, few, many or name a class of expanded clone.

V	D	J	size	CDR3	DNA
TRBV12-3/TRBV12-4	NA	TRBJ2-3	NA	CASSIWGTATDTQYF	TGTGCCAGCAGTATTTGGGGGACTGCCACAGATACGCAGTATTTT
TRBV7-7	NA	TRBJ2-2	few	CASSSRPGIGITGELFF	TGTGCTAGCAGCTCCCGGCCGGGCATTGGCATTACCGGGGAGCTGTTTTTT
TRBV6-5	TRBD2	TRBJ2-3	NA	CASSCHLAGGPADTQYF	TGTGCCAGCAGTTGCCACCTAGCGGGAGGGCCGGCAGATACGCAGTATTTT
TRBV6-1	NA	TRBJ2-5	few	CASRSIRKLQETQYF	TGTGCCAGCAGGTCTATCCGGAAGCTCCAAGAGACCCAGTACTTC
TRBV2	NA	TRBJ2-2	NA	CASSSPPDRAGELFF	TGTGCCAGCAGCTCCCCTCCCGATCGGGCCGGGGAGCTGTTTTTT
TRBV12-3/TRBV12-4	NA	TRBJ1-1	many	CASRLTTDTEAFF	TGTGCCAGCAGGCTTACAACCGACACTGAAGCTTTCTTT
TRBV10-3	TRBD2	TRBJ2-2	NA	CAISVGLAGGTNTGELFF	TGTGCCATCAGTGTCGGACTAGCGGGAGGCACGAACACCGGGGAGCTGTTTTTT
TRBV19	NA	TRBJ1-1	NA	CASSPSSFPEAFF	TGTGCCAGTAGTCCCAGCTCGTTCCCTGAAGCTTTCTTT
TRBV7-8	TRBD1	TRBJ1-4	few	CASSLRGQGFGKLFF	TGTGCCAGCAGCTTAAGGGGACAGGGCTTTGGAAAACTGTTTTTT
TRBV11-2	TRBD2	TRBJ2-5	many	CASSLGQRLAGEETQYF	TGTGCCAGCAGCTTAGGCCAACGACTAGCGGGAGAAGAGACCCAGTACTTC
TRBV12-3/TRBV12-4	NA	TRBJ1-5	many	CASSSSWMDQPQHF	TGTGCCAGCAGTTCTTCTTGGATGGATCAGCCCCAGCATTTT
TRBV2	NA	TRBJ1-6	many	CASSEGQGNSPLHF	TGTGCCAGCAGTGAAGGGCAGGGGAATTCACCCCTCCACTTT
TRBV19	TRBD2	TRBJ2-7	NA	CASSIEGREGNEQYF	TGTGCCAGTAGTATAGAGGGCCGGGAGGGAAACGAGCAGTACTTC
TRBV27	TRBD1	TRBJ1-2	NA	CATKPGQGFGYTF	TGTGCCACCAAACCGGGACAGGGATTTGGCTACACCTTC
TRBV28	NA	TRBJ2-7	many	CASSPFGRLREQYF	TGTGCCAGCAGCCCCTTTGGGCGGCTACGGGAGCAGTACTTC
TRBV7-2	NA	TRBJ2-7	NA	CASSLDREVPYEQYF	TGTGCCAGCAGCTTGGACCGGGAAGTTCCGTACGAGCAGTACTTC
TRBV19	NA	TRBJ1-1	NA	CASGGDTTEAFF	TGTGCCAGTGGGGGGGACACCACTGAAGCTTTCTTT
TRBV2	TRBD2	TRBJ2-3	many	CASSPSGLAGPNTDTQYF	TGTGCCAGCAGTCCGAGCGGACTAGCGGGACCCAACACAGATACGCAGTATTTT
TRBV12-5	TRBD1	TRBJ1-1	NA	CASGYKSLPGQGYTEAFF	TGTGCTAGTGGCTACAAATCTCTTCCGGGACAGGGGTACACTGAAGCTTTCTTT
TRBV9	NA	TRBJ1-3	NA	CASSVGPGTGNTIYF	TGTGCCAGCAGCGTAGGACCCGGGACTGGAAACACCATATATTTT
TRBV11-1	TRBD1	TRBJ2-3	many	CASSLADRAVADTQYF	TGTGCCAGCAGCTTAGCGGACAGGGCGGTTGCAGATACGCAGTATTTT
TRBV4-1	NA	TRBJ1-1	few	CASSQAPSTRTEAFF	TGCGCCAGCAGCCAAGCCCCCTCCACAAGGACTGAAGCTTTCTTT
TRBV27	TRBD2	TRBJ2-5	NA	CASSLSAGHLTETQYF	TGTGCCAGCAGTTTATCAGCGGGGCACCTGACGGAGACCCAGTACTTC